These 13 T cell receptor beta chains originate from one sample sequenced in a study of cytomegalovirus exposure and HLA in healthy donors. The PCR made use of 60 Vbeta and 13 Jbeta primers. TCRdb keeps only in-frame clones here, not all; method: immunoSEQ multiplex PCR. Of 100,000 to 120,000 clones listed, over 65% are singletons. The sample consisted of PBMCs. The receptor set was obtained from a woman in her thirties in good health and CMV-seronegative.

The chain is built from TRBV5-4 and TRBJ1-1; D is unresolved. Germline V gene lookup returns CDR1 SGHNT and CDR2 YYREEE (reference sequence). The CDR3 spans 14 residues. V lost 0 bases to trimming and J lost 4 bases, with 10 bases between them. The CDR3 region is CASSLELATTEAFF. The DNA of the CDR3 is TGTGCCAGCAGCTTGGAGCTAGCAACCACTGAAGCTTTCTTT.

The chain employs TRBV4-3 and TRBJ2-1, with 10 bases aligning to TRBD2. The CDR3 is made up of 17 amino acids. Germline values: CDR1 LGHNA, CDR2 YSLEER. With V trimmed by 0 bases and J by 2 bases, 4 bases remained unmatched. The CDR3 sequence: CASSQELAGGPYNEQFF. The CDR3 bases are TGCGCCAGCAGCCAAGAGTTAGCGGGAGGACCCTACAATGAGCAGTTCTTC.

The chain combines TRBV5-6 with TRBJ1-2; D is perhaps TRBD1 (5 bases). Germline V gene lookup returns CDR1 SGHDT and CDR2 YYEEEE. This CDR3 is built from 12 residues. Trimming cost V 4 bases and J 4 bases, with 8 bases left between them. The CDR3 coding sequence is TGTGCCAGCAGCACGGGACTCTATGGCTACACCTTC. Translating it yields CASSTGLYGYTF. The full variable domain, rest sourced from reference TRBV5-6 and TRBJ1-2, is DAGVTQSPTHLIKTRGQQVTLRCSPKSGHDTVSWYQQALGQGPQFIFQYYEEEERQRGNFPDRFSGHQFPNYSSELNVNALLLGDSALYLCASSTGLYGYTFGSGTRLTVV.

This chain uses TRBV30 with TRBJ2-5, with 11 bases that match TRBD2. TRBJ2-7 explains the end of the DNA better; the J call may be wrong. Germline values: CDR1 GTSNPN, CDR2 SVGIG (reference sequence). The CDR3 extends over 19 amino acids. The chain's CDR3 is CAWSYQTSGIFSGSYEQYF. The CDR3 DNA is TGTGCCTGGAGTTACCAGACTAGCGGGATATTCTCCGGTTCCTACGAGCAGTACTTC.

In its sample, this clone was seen once. The rearrangement joins TRBV29-1 to TRBJ2-7; TRBD2 agrees at 9 bases. The V segment lost 6 bases and the J segment 1 base; nucleotides outside the gene matches: 4. CDR1 is SQVTM and CDR2 is ANQGSEA in the germline V gene. This CDR3 is built from 13 residues. In nucleotides, the CDR3 is TGCAGCGTCGATCTAGCGGGGTCCTACGAGCAGTACTTC. This sequence encodes CSVDLAGSYEQYF.

The V call is TRBV5-6, the J call TRBJ1-6, with 7 bases matching TRBD1. Germline trimming cut 5 bases from V and 5 bases from J; bases unmatched to any gene: 7. Germline CDR1 and CDR2: SGHDT and YYEEEE. The CDR3 totals 15 residues. This chain's CDR3 is CASRRTGQNNSPLHF. CDR3 sequence (DNA): TGTGCCAGCAGGCGTACGGGACAGAATAATTCACCCCTCCACTTT.

This clone was seen a few times. The chain couples TRBV29-1 to TRBJ1-2, with 8 bases lining up with TRBD1. CDR1 SQVTM and CDR2 ANQGSEA come from the germline V gene. V was pared by 6 bases and J by 3 bases, with 6 bases of the junction left unmatched. This CDR3 has 13 amino acids. This CDR3 reads CSVDDRGYYGYTF. The CDR3 coding sequence is TGCAGCGTAGACGACAGGGGATACTATGGCTACACCTTC.

The rearrangement joins TRBV5-4 to TRBJ2-2, with D possibly matching TRBD1 (6 bases). The CDR3 sequence is 15 residues long. Germline CDR1 is SGHNT and CDR2 is YYREEE (reference sequence). V was cut by 0 bases and J by 1 base, with 7 bases left in between. CDR3 amino acids: CASSLGGGNTGELFF. CDR3 nucleotide sequence: TGTGCCAGCAGCTTGGGAGGGGGGAACACCGGGGAGCTGTTTTTT.

The chain has TRBV19 and TRBJ1-1; D is unresolved. The germline V gene has CDR1 LNHDA and CDR2 SQIVND (reference sequence). There are 14 residues in the CDR3. With 1 base removed from V and 1 base from J, the gap between germline ends came to 7 bases. Written as DNA, the CDR3 is TGTGCCAGTAGTATAGTCGCAGGGAACACTGAAGCTTTCTTT. Encoded protein: CASSIVAGNTEAFF.

The chain links TRBV10-3 to TRBJ1-4; tentatively, D is TRBD1 (6 bases). Trimming removed 3 bases from V and 8 bases from J, with 16 bases in between. Germline assignment: CDR1 ENHRY and CDR2 SYGVKD. This CDR3 region has 15 residues. In nucleotides, the CDR3 is TGTGCCATCAGTGATCCAGGGAAGGGGGAAGAAAAACTGTTTTTT. As protein: CAISDPGKGEEKLFF.

This clone was found once. V gene TRBV9 combines with J gene TRBJ2-1; TRBD2 matches at 12 bases. Germline V gene data show CDR1 as SGDLS and CDR2 as YYNGEE. With V trimmed by 3 bases and J by 2 bases, 6 bases remained unmatched. The CDR3 is 17 residues long. The CDR3 region is CASSEPRTSGAYNEQFF. The CDR3 nucleotides read TGTGCCAGCAGCGAGCCCAGGACTAGCGGGGCCTACAATGAGCAGTTCTTC.

The sample holds a few counts of this clone. The chain combines TRBV15 with TRBJ1-5, with 8 bases aligning to TRBD1. CDR1 is LNHNV and CDR2 is YYDKDF in the germline V gene (reference sequence). V lost 2 bases and J lost 7; bases outside the gene matches: 16. The CDR3 totals 18 residues. The CDR3 region has the DNA TGTGCCACCAGCAGACCAAGTCTCCGGCAGGGGGCAGGGCAGCCCCAGCATTTT. It yields the protein CATSRPSLRQGAGQPQHF.

V and J are TRBV11-3 and TRBJ2-2; 8 bases match TRBD2. The junction had 4 bases not matched to a gene; V was cut back by 6 bases and J by 4 bases. The CDR3 consists of 14 residues. Germline values: CDR1 SGHNT, CDR2 YENEEA. The CDR3 spells CASSSGTGTGELFF. CDR3 bases: TGTGCCAGCAGTAGCGGGACGGGCACCGGGGAGCTGTTTTTT.